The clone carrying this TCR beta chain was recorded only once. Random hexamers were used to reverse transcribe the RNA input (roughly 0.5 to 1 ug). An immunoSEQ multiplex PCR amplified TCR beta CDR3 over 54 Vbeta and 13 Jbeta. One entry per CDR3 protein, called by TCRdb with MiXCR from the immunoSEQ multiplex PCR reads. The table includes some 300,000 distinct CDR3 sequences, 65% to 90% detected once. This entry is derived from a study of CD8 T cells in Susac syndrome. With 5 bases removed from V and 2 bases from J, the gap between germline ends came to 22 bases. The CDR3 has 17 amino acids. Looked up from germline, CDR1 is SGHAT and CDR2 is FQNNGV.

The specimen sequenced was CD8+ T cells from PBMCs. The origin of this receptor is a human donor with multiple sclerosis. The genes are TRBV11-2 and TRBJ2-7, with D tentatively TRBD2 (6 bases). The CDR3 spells CASSGGGLATIPYEQYF. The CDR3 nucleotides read TGTGCCAGCAGCGGAGGCGGGCTAGCGACTATCCCCTACGAGCAGTACTTC.